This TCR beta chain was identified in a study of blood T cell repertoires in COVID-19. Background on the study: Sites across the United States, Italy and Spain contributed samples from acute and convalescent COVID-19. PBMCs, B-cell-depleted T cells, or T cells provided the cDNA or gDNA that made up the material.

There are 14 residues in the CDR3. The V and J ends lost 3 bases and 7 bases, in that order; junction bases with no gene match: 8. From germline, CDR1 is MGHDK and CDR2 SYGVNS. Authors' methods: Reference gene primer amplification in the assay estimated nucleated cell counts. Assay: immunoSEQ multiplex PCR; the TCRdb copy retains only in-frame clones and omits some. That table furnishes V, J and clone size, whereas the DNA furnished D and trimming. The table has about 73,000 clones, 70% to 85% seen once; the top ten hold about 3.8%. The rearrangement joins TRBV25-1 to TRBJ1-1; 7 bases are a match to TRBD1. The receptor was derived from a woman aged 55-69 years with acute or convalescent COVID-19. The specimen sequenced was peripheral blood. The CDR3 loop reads CASSETLGDSEAFF. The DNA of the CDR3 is TGTGCCAGCAGTGAGACTTTAGGGGACAGTGAAGCTTTCTTT.